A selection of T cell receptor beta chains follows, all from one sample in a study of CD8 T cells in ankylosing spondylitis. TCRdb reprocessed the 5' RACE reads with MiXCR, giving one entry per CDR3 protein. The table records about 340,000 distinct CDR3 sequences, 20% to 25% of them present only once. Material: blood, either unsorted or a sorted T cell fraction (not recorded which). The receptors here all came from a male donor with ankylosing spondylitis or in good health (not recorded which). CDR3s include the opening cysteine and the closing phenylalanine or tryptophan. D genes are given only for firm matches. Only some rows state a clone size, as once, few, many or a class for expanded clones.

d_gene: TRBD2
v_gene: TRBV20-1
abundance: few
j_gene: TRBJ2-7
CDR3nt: TGCAGTGCTAGGGGGCCCCCCGGGGGTAGCGGGAGACTTTACGAGCAGTACTTC
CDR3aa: CSARGPPGGSGRLYEQYF

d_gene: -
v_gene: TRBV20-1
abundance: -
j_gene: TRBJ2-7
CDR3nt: TGCAGTGCTAGAGAGCGCGTTTTGGGCTACGAGCAGTACTTC
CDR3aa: CSARERVLGYEQYF

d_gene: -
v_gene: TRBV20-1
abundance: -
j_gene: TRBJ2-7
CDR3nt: TGCAGTGCTAGAGATATAACAGGGTTCGACAACGAGCAGTACTTC
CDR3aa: CSARDITGFDNEQYF

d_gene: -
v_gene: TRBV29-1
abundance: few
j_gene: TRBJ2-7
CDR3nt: TGCAGCGTTGTGGGGAACGGCTACGAGCAGTACTTC
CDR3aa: CSVVGNGYEQYF

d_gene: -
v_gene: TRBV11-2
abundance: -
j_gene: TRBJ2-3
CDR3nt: TGTGCCAGCAGCTCCCACCGGACATTCGCAGATACGCAGTATTTT
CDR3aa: CASSSHRTFADTQYF

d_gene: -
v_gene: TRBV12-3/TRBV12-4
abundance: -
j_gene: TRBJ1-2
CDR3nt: TGTGCCAGCAGTTTATTGACAGCGGACTACACCTTC
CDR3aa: CASSLLTADYTF

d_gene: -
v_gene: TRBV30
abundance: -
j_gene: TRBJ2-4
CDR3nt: TGTGCCTGGGCACAGGGTATAGCCAAAAACATTCAGTACTTC
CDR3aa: CAWAQGIAKNIQYF

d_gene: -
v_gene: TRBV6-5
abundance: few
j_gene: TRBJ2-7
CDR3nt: TGTGCCAGCAGTTACTCGACGTCAACGGAACGATCCTACGAGCAGTACTTC
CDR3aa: CASSYSTSTERSYEQYF

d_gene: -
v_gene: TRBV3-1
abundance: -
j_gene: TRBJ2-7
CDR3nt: TGTGCCAGCAGCGGAATAACAAGCCTCGGGACACTCTCCTACGAGCAGTACTTC
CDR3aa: CASSGITSLGTLSYEQYF

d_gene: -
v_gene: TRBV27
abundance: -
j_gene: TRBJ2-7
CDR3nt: TGTGCCAGCAGTTTAGTCGCAGGGTGGCCCCTCTCTGGGGAGCAGTACTTC
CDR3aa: CASSLVAGWPLSGEQYF

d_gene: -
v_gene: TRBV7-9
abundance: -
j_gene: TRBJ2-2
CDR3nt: TGTGCCAGCAGTCTGCCTCTGGGGGTCCGCACCGGGGAGCTGTTTTTT
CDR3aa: CASSLPLGVRTGELFF

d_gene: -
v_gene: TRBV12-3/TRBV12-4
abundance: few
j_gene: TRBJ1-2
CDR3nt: TGTGCCAGCAGTTTTCTGGGGGGCTACACCTTC
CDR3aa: CASSFLGGYTF

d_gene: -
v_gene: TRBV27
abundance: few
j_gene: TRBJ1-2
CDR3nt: TGTGCCAGCAGGACCCCAGGGGTCATTGGCTACACCTTC
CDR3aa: CASRTPGVIGYTF

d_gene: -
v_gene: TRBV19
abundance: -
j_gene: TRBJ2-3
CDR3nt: TGTGCCAGTAGTAAGGACGGACACTATACAGATACGCAGTATTTT
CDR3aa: CASSKDGHYTDTQYF

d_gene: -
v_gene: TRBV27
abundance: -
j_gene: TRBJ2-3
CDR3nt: TGTGCCAGCAGTTTAATGGGTACGCTGTATTTT
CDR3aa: CASSLMGTLYF

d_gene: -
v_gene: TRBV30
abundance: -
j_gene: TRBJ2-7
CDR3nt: TGTGCCTGGAGGCCAGTGGTGTTCTCCGACGAGCAGTACTTC
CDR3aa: CAWRPVVFSDEQYF

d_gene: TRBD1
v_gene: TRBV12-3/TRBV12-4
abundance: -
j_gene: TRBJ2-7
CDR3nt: TGTGCCAGCAGACACCGACAGGGAGCCTCCTACGAGCAGTACTTC
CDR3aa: CASRHRQGASYEQYF

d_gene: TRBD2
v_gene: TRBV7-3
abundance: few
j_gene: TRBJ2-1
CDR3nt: TGTGCCAGCAGTTCCCTAGCGGGGGCTTACAATGAGCAGTTCTTC
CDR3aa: CASSSLAGAYNEQFF

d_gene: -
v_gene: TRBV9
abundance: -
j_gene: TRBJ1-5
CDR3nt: TGTGCCAGCAGCGTAAACATCAATCAGCCCCAGCATTTT
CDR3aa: CASSVNINQPQHF

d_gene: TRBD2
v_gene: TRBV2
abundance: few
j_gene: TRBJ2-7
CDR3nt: TGTGCCAGCAGTGAAGTCCCTTTGGCGGGGGGCCCAGGGGAGCAGTACTTC
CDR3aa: CASSEVPLAGGPGEQYF

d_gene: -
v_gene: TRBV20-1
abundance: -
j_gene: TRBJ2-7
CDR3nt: TGCAGTGCTAGAGTCCCCACTTACTGGCCCGAGGACGAGCAGTACTTC
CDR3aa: CSARVPTYWPEDEQYF

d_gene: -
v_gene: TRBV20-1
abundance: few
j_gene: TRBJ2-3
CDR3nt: TGCAGTGCTACTGAAACACCCACAGATACGCAGTATTTT
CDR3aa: CSATETPTDTQYF

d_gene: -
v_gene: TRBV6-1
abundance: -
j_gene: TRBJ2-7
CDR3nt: TGTGCCAGCAGTCCTTTAGGGCCCAGGGTATCCTGCGAGCAGTACTTC
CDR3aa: CASSPLGPRVSCEQYF

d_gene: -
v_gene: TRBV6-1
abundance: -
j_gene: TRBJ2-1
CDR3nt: TGTGCCAGCAGTGAAGCCGAAGAGGGGTTCAATGAGCAGTTCTTC
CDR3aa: CASSEAEEGFNEQFF

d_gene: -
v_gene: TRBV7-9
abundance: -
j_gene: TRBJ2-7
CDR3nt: TGTGCCAGCAGCTTTGGTTTCCGAAACGAGCAGTACTTC
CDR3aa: CASSFGFRNEQYF

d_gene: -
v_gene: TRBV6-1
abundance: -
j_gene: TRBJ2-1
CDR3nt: TGTGCCAGCAGTGAACCAATAGCGTACATCCCGGCAAACAATGAGCAGTTCTTC
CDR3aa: CASSEPIAYIPANNEQFF

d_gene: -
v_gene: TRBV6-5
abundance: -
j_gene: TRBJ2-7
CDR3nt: TGTGCCAGCAGTTCCGACACCCTTACGGGGGAGCAGTACTTC
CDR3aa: CASSSDTLTGEQYF

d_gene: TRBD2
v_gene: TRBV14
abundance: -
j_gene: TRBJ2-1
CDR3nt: TGTGCCAGCAGCCAAGCGAGTAGCGGGGGGGTCTCCTACAATGAGCAGTTCTTC
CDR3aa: CASSQASSGGVSYNEQFF

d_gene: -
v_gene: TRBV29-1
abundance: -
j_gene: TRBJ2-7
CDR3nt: TGCAGCGTCCTACAGGGCCTCAGGGCGGGGGAGCAGTACTTC
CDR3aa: CSVLQGLRAGEQYF

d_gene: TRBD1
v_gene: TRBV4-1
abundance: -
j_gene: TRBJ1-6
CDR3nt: TGCGCCAGCAGCCTCCAGGGGGCCCAAGGTGATTCACCCCTCCACTTT
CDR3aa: CASSLQGAQGDSPLHF

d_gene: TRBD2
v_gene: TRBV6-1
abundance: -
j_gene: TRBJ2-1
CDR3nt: TGTACCAGCAGAGTTATAGCGGGCCTGGCGGAGGAGCAGTTCTTC
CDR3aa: CTSRVIAGLAEEQFF

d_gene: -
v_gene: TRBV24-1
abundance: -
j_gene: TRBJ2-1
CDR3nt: TGTGCCACCAGTGACCCAGCCGGGGGTTCCTACAATGAGCAGTTCTTC
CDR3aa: CATSDPAGGSYNEQFF

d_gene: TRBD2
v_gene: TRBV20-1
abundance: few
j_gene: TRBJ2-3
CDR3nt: TGCAGTGCTCAAGGGGTTCTAGCGGATTATTTTCGAACAGATACGCAGTATTTT
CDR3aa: CSAQGVLADYFRTDTQYF

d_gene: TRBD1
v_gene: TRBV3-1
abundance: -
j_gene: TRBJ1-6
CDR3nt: TGTGCCAGCAGCCGATGGGGAAGGGGGACAGTAAGCTCCTATAATTCACCCCTCCACTTT
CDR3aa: CASSRWGRGTVSSYNSPLHF

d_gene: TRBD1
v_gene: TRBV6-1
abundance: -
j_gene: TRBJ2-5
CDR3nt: TGTGCCAGCAGTGAATTTCATAGGGGACAGGAAGAGACCCAGTACTTC
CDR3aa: CASSEFHRGQEETQYF

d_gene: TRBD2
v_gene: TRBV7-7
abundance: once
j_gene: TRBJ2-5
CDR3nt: TGTGCTAGCAGCTCTAGCGGGGGGGCCGTGGAGACCCAGTACTTC
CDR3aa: CASSSSGGAVETQYF

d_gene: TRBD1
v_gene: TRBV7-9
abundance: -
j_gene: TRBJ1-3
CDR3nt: TGTGCCAGCAGCAACCCGACAGGGGAATGGTCTGGAAACACCATATATTTT
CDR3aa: CASSNPTGEWSGNTIYF

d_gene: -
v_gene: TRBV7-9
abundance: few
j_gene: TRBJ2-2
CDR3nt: TGTGCCAGCAGCTTACTGGAGGTCGGGGAGCTGTTTTTT
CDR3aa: CASSLLEVGELFF

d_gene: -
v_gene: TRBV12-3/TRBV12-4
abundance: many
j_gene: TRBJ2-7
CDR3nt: TGTGCCAGCAGTTCCGACAGGATCTACGAGCAGTACTTC
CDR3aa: CASSSDRIYEQYF

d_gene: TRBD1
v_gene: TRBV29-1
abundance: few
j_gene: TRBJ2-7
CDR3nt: TGCAGCGTTGAAAGGGGGACAGGGGTATCCTACGAGCAGTACTTC
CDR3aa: CSVERGTGVSYEQYF

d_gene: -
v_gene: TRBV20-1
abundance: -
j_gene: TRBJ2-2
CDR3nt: TGCAGTGCTAGAGAGTTGGGGCAGGGGATCGGCGGGGAGCTGTTTTTT
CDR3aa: CSARELGQGIGGELFF

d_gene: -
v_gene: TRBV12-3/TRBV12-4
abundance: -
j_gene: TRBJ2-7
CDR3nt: TGTGCCAGCAGTTTAGCGGGGAGGACAGAGCAGTACTTC
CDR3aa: CASSLAGRTEQYF

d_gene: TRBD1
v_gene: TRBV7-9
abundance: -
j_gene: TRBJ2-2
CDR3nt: TGTGCCAGCATACCGTCCGGGACAGCGAACACCGGGGAGCTGTTTTTT
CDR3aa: CASIPSGTANTGELFF

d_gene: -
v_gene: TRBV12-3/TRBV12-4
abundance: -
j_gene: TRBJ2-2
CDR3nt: TGTGCCAGCACCGCCGACAGCGCGAACACCGGGGAGCTGTTTTTT
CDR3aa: CASTADSANTGELFF

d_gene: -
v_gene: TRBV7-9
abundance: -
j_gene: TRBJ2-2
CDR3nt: TGTGCCAGCGCCCTGTCCAACAGGGATATCGGGGAGCTGTTTTTT
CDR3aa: CASALSNRDIGELFF

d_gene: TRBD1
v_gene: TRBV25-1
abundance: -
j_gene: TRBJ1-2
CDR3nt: TGTGCCAGCAGTTCAACAGGGGTGAGGTATGGCTACACCTTC
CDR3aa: CASSSTGVRYGYTF